The 17 T cell receptor beta chains below come from one sample, sequenced in a study of monozygotic twins with inflammatory bowel disease. With the 5' RACE reads reprocessed, TCRdb shows one record per CDR3 protein and no DNA. The data show nearly 450,000 distinct CDR3 sequences, and the top ten clones hold more than 2%. Sample: blood. The receptors were sampled from a human donor with ulcerative colitis or Crohn's disease, or a healthy co-twin of an affected twin (not recorded which).

This chain links TRBV13 with TRBJ2-2; TCRdb picks TRBD2, but there is no DNA to check that call. CDR1 is PRHDT and CDR2 is FYEKMQ in the germline V gene (reference sequence). The CDR3 is 18 residues long. CDR3 residues: CASSLGGLAAPNTGELFF.

The gene calls are TRBV6-1 and TRBJ1-5; no DNA is available, so the TRBD1 call from TCRdb remains unchecked. CDR3 length: 14 residues. Germline lookup yields CDR1 MNHNS and CDR2 SASEGT. CDR3 protein: CASSAPGGNQPQHF.

The V call is TRBV7-2, the J call TRBJ2-3. CDR1 and CDR2 from the germline V gene are SGHTA and FQGNSA. The CDR3 covers 15 residues. The CDR3 loop is CASSLALGVADTQYF.

The chain employs TRBV20-1 and TRBJ2-7. Looked up from germline, CDR1 is DFQATT and CDR2 is SNEGSKA (reference sequence). The CDR3 runs 15 residues. The CDR3 loop reads CSATVTGSNSYEQYF.

The CDR3 here is CASMVGLAGSYTQYF. J is TRBJ2-3 and V is TRBV6-1; TCRdb gives TRBD2 as the D gene, but with no DNA this cannot be confirmed. The CDR3 totals 15 residues. Looked up from germline, CDR1 is MNHNS and CDR2 is SASEGT.

V is TRBV6-1 and J is TRBJ2-7; TCRdb's D gene call, TRBD2, goes unchecked for lack of DNA. CDR1 is MNHNS, CDR2 SASEGT, per germline. The CDR3 is 14 amino acids. The CDR3 sequence is CASSQLSGAYEQYF.

The V and J genes are TRBV29-1 and TRBJ2-5; TCRdb lists TRBD2, though no DNA is available to test this call. Germline CDR1 SQVTM, CDR2 ANQGSEA. There are 15 residues in the CDR3. CDR3 region: CSVERGRGEGETQYF.

V gene TRBV5-1 combines with J gene TRBJ2-1; the TCRdb D gene call, TRBD1, has no DNA to confirm it. This CDR3 is 14 amino acids long. The germline V gene has CDR1 SGHRS and CDR2 YFSETQ. CDR3: CASSLGGAQSEQFF.

The chain is built from TRBV12-3 or TRBV12-4 and TRBJ1-4. The CDR3 consists of 14 residues. The CDR3 protein is CASSFLGIREKLFF.

The chain couples TRBV11-2 to TRBJ2-3. The V gene's germline CDR1 is SGHAT and CDR2 FQNNGV. The CDR3 has 13 amino acids. The CDR3 loop is CASSLELADTQYF. Variable domain in full (rest from reference TRBV11-2 and TRBJ2-3): EAGVAQSPRYKIIEKRQSVAFWCNPISGHATLYWYQQILGQGPKLLIQFQNNGVVDDSQLPKDRFSAERLKGVDSTLKIQPAKLEDSAVYLCASSLELADTQYFGPGTRLTVL.

The V gene is TRBV25-1, the J gene TRBJ1-6. Germline V lookup: CDR1 MGHDK, CDR2 SYGVNS. CDR3 length: 18 amino acids. The CDR3 here is CASSRGAALDFYNSPLHF.

The J gene is TRBJ2-3, the V gene TRBV5-1; checking the TCRdb D call of TRBD2 is not possible without DNA. This CDR3 comprises 22 residues. CDR1 and CDR2 from the germline V gene are SGHRS and YFSETQ. This chain's CDR3 is CASSLFFPHPTSGGIGTDTQYF.

The chain couples TRBV5-1 to TRBJ1-2; checking the TCRdb D call of TRBD1 is not possible without DNA. CDR1 SGHRS and CDR2 YFSETQ come from the germline V gene. CDR3 length: 15 residues. The chain's CDR3 is CASSLDPPQNYGYTF. Supplemented by reference TRBV5-1 and TRBJ1-2, the full variable domain reads KAGVTQTPRYLIKTRGQQVTLSCSPISGHRSVSWYQQTPGQGLQFLFEYFSETQRNKGNFPGRFSGRQFSNSRSEMNVSTLELGDSALYLCASSLDPPQNYGYTFGSGTRLTVV.

The gene calls are TRBV20-1 and TRBJ2-1; the TRBD2 assignment by TCRdb is unverifiable without DNA. The CDR3 is made up of 15 amino acids. CDR1 DFQATT and CDR2 SNEGSKA come from the germline V gene (reference sequence). The CDR3 reads CSAPPGTRNYNEQFF.

V gene TRBV20-1 combines with J gene TRBJ2-3. The CDR3 is made up of 13 amino acids. The germline V gene encodes CDR1 DFQATT and CDR2 SNEGSKA (reference sequence). This CDR3 is CSARYYSTDTQYF.

This chain connects TRBV7-9 to TRBJ1-6. Germline CDR1 and CDR2: SEHNR and FQNEAQ (reference sequence). CDR3 length: 15 residues. The CDR3 here is CASSQTGGYNSPLHF.

The chain is built from TRBV15 and TRBJ2-1. The CDR3 totals 18 residues. The germline V gene encodes CDR1 LNHNV and CDR2 YYDKDF (reference sequence). Here the CDR3 reads CATSRENQWSGSYNEQFF.